This T cell receptor beta chain was captured by sequencing in a study of shared clonotypes between healthy human individuals. Regarding the study as a whole: A small donor pool kept down the genetic and exposure-history diversity that was represented.

The germline V gene has CDR1 SGDLS and CDR2 YYNGEE. The CDR3 has 13 amino acids. The germline V and J ends were trimmed by 4 bases and 15 bases, with 20 bases remaining between them. The material for each subset, its genomic DNA, was split evenly across several immunoSEQ plates. Measured with immunoSEQ multiplex PCR; TCRdb has only the in-frame clones, and not every one. The sample shows 200,000 to 250,000 clones, 65% of them seen only once. A remark on this clone: Its matching antigen is unknown.

Sample: memory CD4+ T cells sorted from blood. Subset given: CD45RA-negative fraction. This receptor was taken from a man aged 25-40 years in good health. The chain links TRBV9 to TRBJ2-1; a weak D match, TRBD2 (6 bases). CDR3 bases: TGTGCCAGCAGCAACTTACCGGGAGCTGGGCGGTTCTTC. This gives the protein CASSNLPGAGRFF.